This record covers a single TCR beta chain. Its antigen is still unknown. These data are taken from a study of shared clonotypes between healthy human individuals. Study-wide findings and caveats: Clonotypes shared by all four sorted-subset donors had higher generation probabilities than non-shared clonotypes. In this cohort, only blood was sampled, and tissue repertoires likely differ. Clonotype sharing among donors was thought likely to change with sequencing depth.

The naive CD8 fraction comprised CD45RO-negative cells positively selected for CCR7 and excluded terminally differentiated effector memory CD45RA+ cells. Generated by immunoSEQ multiplex PCR, the TCRdb table keeps only in-frame clones and is missing some. The sample consists of 550,000 to 750,000 clones, about 91% of them appearing once. V was pared by 0 bases and J by 0 bases, with 4 bases of the junction left unmatched. The CDR3 is 18 residues long. Germline values: CDR1 MNHEY, CDR2 SMNVEV (reference sequence). Sequenced: naive CD8+ T cells sorted from blood. The rearrangement joins TRBV27 to TRBJ2-1, with TRBD2 identical over 11 bases. The sequence derives from a man aged 30 to 39 in good health. The CDR3 loop is CASSLSGTSGSSYNEQFF. In nucleotides, the CDR3 is TGTGCCAGCAGTTTATCGGGGACTAGCGGAAGCTCCTACAATGAGCAGTTCTTC.